This TCR beta chain is drawn from a study of control samples from healthy donors and cancer patients (dated by TCRdb to about 2020). Including cysteine and phenylalanine, the CDR3 has 15 amino acids. Here the CDR3 DNA is all that survives: 45 bases in frame from base 1. Unmatched junction bases come to 3, with V trimmed by 5 bases and J by 0 bases. Via the germline V gene, CDR1 is SGHAT and CDR2 FQNNGV. Concerning this clone itself: Its specific antigen is unknown. Base qualities are not at hand, and no much larger clone is one base apart.

The receptor library was made with the immunoSEQ multiplex PCR assay. The table comes from immuneACCESS by way of TCRdb, which keeps in-frame sequences with V and J called. Part of the clones is missing from these tables; in studies checked, under half for an unresolved V gene and the rest for unknown reasons. The sample table records more than 85,000 clones; approximately 90% of these occur just once. Clones ranked in the top ten supply 15% to 20% of the sample. This TCR was recovered from a woman in her forties or fifties in good health. Sequences were obtained from blood. In this chain, TRBV11-2 is recombined with TRBJ2-4; 8 central bases correspond to TRBD1. The CDR3 here reads CASSDRGLAKNIQYF. The nucleotide sequence is given as TGTGCCAGCAGCGACAGGGGACTAGCCAAAAACATTCAGTACTTC. This CDR3, with the reference TRBV11-2 and TRBJ2-4 proteins standing in past its ends, gives the full variable domain EAGVAQSPRYKIIEKRQSVAFWCNPISGHATLYWYQQILGQGPKLLIQFQNNGVVDDSQLPKDRFSAERLKGVDSTLKIQPAKLEDSAVYLCASSDRGLAKNIQYFGAGTRLSVL.